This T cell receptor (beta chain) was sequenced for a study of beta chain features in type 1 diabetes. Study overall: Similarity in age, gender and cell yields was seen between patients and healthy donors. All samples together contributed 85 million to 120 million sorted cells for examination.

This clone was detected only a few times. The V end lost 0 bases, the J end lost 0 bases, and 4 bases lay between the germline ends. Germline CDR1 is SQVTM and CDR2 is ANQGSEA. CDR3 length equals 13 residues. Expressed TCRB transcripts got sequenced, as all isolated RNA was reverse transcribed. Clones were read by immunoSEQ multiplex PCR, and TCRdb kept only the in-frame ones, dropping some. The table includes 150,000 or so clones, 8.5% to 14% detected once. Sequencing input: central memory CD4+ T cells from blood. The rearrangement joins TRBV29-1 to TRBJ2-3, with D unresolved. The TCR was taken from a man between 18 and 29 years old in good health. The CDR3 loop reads CSVEDRSTDTQYF. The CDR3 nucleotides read TGCAGCGTTGAAGATCGCAGCACAGATACGCAGTATTTT.